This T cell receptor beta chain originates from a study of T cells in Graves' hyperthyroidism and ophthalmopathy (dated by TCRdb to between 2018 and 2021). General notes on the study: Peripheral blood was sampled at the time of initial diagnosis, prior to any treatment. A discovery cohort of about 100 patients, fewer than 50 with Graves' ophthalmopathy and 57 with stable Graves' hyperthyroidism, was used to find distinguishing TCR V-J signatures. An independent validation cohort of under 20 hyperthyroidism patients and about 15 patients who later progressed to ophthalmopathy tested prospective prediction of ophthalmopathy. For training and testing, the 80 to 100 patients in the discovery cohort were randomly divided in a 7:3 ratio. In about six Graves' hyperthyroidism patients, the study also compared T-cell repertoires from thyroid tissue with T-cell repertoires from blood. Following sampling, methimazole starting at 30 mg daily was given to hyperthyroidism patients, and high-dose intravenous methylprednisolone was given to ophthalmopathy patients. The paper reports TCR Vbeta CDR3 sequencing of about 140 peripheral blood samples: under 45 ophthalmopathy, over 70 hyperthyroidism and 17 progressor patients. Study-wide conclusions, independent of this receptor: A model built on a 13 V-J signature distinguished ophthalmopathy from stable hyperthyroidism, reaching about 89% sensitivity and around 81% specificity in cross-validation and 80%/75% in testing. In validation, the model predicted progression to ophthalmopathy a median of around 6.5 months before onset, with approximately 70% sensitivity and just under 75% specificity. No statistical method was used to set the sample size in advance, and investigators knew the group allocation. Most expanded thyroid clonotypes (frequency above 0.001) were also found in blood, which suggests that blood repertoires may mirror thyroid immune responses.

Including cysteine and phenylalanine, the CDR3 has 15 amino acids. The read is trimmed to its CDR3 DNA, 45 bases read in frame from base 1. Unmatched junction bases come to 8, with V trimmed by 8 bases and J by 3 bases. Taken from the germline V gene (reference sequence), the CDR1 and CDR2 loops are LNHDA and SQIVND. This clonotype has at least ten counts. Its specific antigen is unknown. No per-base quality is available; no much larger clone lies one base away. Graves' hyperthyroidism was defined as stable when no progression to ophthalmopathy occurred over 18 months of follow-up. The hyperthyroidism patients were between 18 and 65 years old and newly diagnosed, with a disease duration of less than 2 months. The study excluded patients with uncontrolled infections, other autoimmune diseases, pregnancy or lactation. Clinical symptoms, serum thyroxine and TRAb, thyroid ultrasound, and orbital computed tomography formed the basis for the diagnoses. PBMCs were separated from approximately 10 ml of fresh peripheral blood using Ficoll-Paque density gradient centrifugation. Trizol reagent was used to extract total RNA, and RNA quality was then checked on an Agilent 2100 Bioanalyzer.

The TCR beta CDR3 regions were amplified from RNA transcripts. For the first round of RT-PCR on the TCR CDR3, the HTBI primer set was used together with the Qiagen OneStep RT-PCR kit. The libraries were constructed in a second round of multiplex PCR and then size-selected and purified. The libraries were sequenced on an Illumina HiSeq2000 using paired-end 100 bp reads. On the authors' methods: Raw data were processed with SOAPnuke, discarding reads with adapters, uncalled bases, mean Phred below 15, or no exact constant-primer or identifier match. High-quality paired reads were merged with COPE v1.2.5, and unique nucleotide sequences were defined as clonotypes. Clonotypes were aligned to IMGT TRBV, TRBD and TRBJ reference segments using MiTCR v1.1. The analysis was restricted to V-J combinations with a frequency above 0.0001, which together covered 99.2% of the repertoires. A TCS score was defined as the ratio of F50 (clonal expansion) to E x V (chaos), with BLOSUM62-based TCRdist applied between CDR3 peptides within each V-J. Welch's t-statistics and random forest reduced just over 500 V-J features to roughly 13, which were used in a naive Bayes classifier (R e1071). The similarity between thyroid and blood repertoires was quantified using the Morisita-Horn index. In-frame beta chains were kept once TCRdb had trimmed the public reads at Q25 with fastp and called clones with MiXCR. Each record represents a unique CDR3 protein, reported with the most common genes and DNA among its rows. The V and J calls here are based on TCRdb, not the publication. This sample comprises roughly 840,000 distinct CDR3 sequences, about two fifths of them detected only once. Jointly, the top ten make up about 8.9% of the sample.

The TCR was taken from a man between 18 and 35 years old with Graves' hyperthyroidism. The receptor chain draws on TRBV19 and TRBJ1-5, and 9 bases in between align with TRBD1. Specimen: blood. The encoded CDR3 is CASQRDRVNNQPQHF. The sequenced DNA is TGTGCCAGTCAGCGGGACAGGGTGAACAATCAGCCCCAGCATTTT.